Following are 23 T cell receptor beta chains from one sample sequenced in a study of shared clonotypes between healthy human individuals. The table came from immunoSEQ multiplex PCR; TCRdb's copy has only in-frame clones and leaves some out. The repertoire includes hundreds of thousands of clones, roughly four fifths of them detected once, and 10% to 15% sits in the top ten. Material: PBMCs. These receptors originate from a middle-aged woman in good health. Some clones in this sample may be carry-over from other donors' samples.

This chain uses TRBV7-9 with TRBJ1-2; D perhaps matches TRBD1 (6 bases). The V and J ends lost 3 bases and 7 bases respectively, with 12 bases between them. The CDR3 has 13 amino acids. The germline V gene encodes CDR1 SEHNR and CDR2 FQNEAQ (reference sequence). CDR3 sequence (DNA): TGTGCCAGCAGCTTCGGGGGGCGCGTTGGCTACACCTTC. Translation: CASSFGGRVGYTF.

J is TRBJ1-1 and V is TRBV2; 7 bases agree with TRBD1. V trimming: 9 bases; J trimming: 5 bases; junction bases outside the gene matches: 9. This CDR3 is built from 13 residues. Per germline, CDR1 SNHLY and CDR2 FYNNEI. DNA of the CDR3: TGTGCCAGGAGCCAGGGGGAATCAACTGAAGCTTTCTTT. Its protein product is CARSQGESTEAFF. The full variable domain, in which reference TRBV2 and TRBJ1-1 provide the parts outside the CDR3, is EPEVTQTPSHQVTQMGQEVILRCVPISNHLYFYWYRQILGQKVEFLVSFYNNEISEKSEIFDDQFSVERPDGSNFTLKIRSTKLEDSAMYFCARSQGESTEAFFGQGTRLTVV.

The chain links TRBV6-1 to TRBJ2-3, with D hard to call. Deletions cut 2 bases from V and 9 bases from J, with 12 bases between. Germline-derived CDR1 and CDR2 are MNHNS and SASEGT. This CDR3 is 13 amino acids long. CDR3 bases: TGTGCCAGCAGTGAATGGCCAGCGACAACGCAGTATTTT. This sequence encodes CASSEWPATTQYF.

V usage is TRBV29-1 and J usage is TRBJ2-7, with TRBD1 matching over 9 bases. Trimming at V came to 4 bases and at J to 5 bases, leaving 3 bases not matched to a gene. Germline CDR1 SQVTM, CDR2 ANQGSEA. CDR3 length equals 12 residues. The CDR3 region is CSVGDRANEQYF. CDR3 coding DNA: TGCAGCGTTGGGGACAGGGCTAACGAGCAGTACTTC.

In its sample, this clone was seen once. V is TRBV14 and J is TRBJ1-6; D gene unclear. CDR1 SGHDN and CDR2 FVKESK come from the germline V gene. V lost 0 bases, J lost 4 bases, and 4 bases lay in between. The CDR3 length is 14 residues. The CDR3 region is CASSQDAYNSPLHF. CDR3 nucleotides: TGTGCCAGCAGCCAAGATGCATATAATTCACCCCTCCACTTT.

This chain connects TRBV28 to TRBJ1-3; 7 bases match TRBD1. CDR1 MDHEN and CDR2 SYDVKM come from the germline V gene. Trimming took 4 bases from V and 4 from J; bases not matched to a gene: 10. There are 16 residues in the CDR3. In nucleotides, the CDR3 is TGTGCCAGCAGTTACCTCACAGGGGCTTACGGAAACACCATATATTTT. Translation gives CASSYLTGAYGNTIYF.

The genes are TRBV28 and TRBJ1-3, with D unresolved. The V end lost 5 bases, the J end lost 0 bases, and 14 bases lay between the germline ends. CDR3 size: 16 residues. Germline assignment: CDR1 MDHEN and CDR2 SYDVKM. CDR3 sequence reads: CASSPHAMSSGNTIYF. The CDR3 DNA follows: TGTGCCAGCAGTCCGCACGCTATGAGCTCTGGAAACACCATATATTTT. The whole variable domain, filled in from reference TRBV28 and TRBJ1-3, reads DVKVTQSSRYLVKRTGEKVFLECVQDMDHENMFWYRQDPGLGLRLIYFSYDVKMKEKGDIPEGYSVSREKKERFSLILESASTNQTSMYLCASSPHAMSSGNTIYFGEGSWLTVV.

CDR3 loop: CASTLGGGPGEQYF. CDR3 bases: TGTGCCAGCACCCTAGGGGGGGGGCCCGGCGAGCAGTACTTC. V gene TRBV28 combines with J gene TRBJ2-7, with D maybe TRBD2 (7 bases). Trimming shortened V by 7 bases and J by 6 bases, and 19 bases separated the two germline ends. From germline, CDR1 is MDHEN and CDR2 SYDVKM. CDR3 length: 14 amino acids. The full variable domain, completed using reference TRBV28 and TRBJ2-7, is DVKVTQSSRYLVKRTGEKVFLECVQDMDHENMFWYRQDPGLGLRLIYFSYDVKMKEKGDIPEGYSVSREKKERFSLILESASTNQTSMYLCASTLGGGPGEQYFGPGTRLTVT.

This sequence joins TRBV6-5 and TRBJ2-7; weak D call: TRBD1 (6 bases). Trimming shortened V by 2 bases and J by 3 bases, and 14 bases separated the two germline ends. CDR1 and CDR2 from the germline V gene are MNHEY and SVGAGI. The CDR3 contains 15 residues. CDR3 protein: CASSYGQGLNYEQYF. The CDR3, as DNA: TGTGCCAGCAGTTACGGGCAGGGGTTGAACTACGAGCAGTACTTC.

This chain links TRBV28 with TRBJ2-5, with a tentative D call TRBD2 (6 bases). The germline V and J ends were trimmed by 6 bases and 1 base, with 9 bases remaining between them. Germline values: CDR1 MDHEN, CDR2 SYDVKM. The length of the CDR3 is 13 residues. The CDR3 DNA reads as TGTGCCAGCAGGACCGGGAGCCAAGAGACCCAGTACTTC. Its translation is CASRTGSQETQYF.

V is TRBV4-2 and J is TRBJ2-3; 9 positions match TRBD2. V lost 0 bases to trimming and J lost 6 bases; unmatched junction nucleotides: 4. CDR1 and CDR2 (germline): LGHNA, YNFKEQ. CDR3 length equals 15 residues. In DNA form, the CDR3 reads TGTGCCAGCAGCCAAGATAGCGGGAGTGCGGATACGCAGTATTTT. Translating gives CASSQDSGSADTQYF.

This clone was observed a few times. The CDR3 loop is CASSLGTSMETQYF. The CDR3 nucleotides are TGTGCCAGCAGCCTAGGGACTAGCATGGAGACCCAGTACTTC. The V gene is TRBV7-9, the J gene TRBJ2-5; 9 nucleotides match TRBD2. The germline CDR1 and CDR2 sequences are SEHNR and FQNEAQ (reference sequence). CDR3 length: 14 amino acids. The V segment lost 5 bases and the J segment 5 bases; nucleotides outside the gene matches: 6.

The CDR3, as DNA: TGTGCCAGCAGTTTATCTCTAGCGGGAGTGGGCGAGCAGTACTTC. This sequence encodes CASSLSLAGVGEQYF. The rearrangement uses TRBV27 and TRBJ2-7, with 10 positions matching TRBD2. Germline V gene lookup returns CDR1 MNHEY and CDR2 SMNVEV (reference sequence). This CDR3 is 15 amino acids long. V lost 0 bases, J lost 6 bases, and 5 bases stayed unmatched.

A few counts support this clone. This chain uses TRBV29-1 with TRBJ2-1, with 8 bases fitting TRBD2. The trim removed 3 bases at V and 6 bases at J, leaving 4 bases unmatched. Germline V gene lookup returns CDR1 SQVTM and CDR2 ANQGSEA. The CDR3 loop spans 13 amino acids. DNA of the CDR3: TGCAGCGTTGATTACGGGAGGGCCAATGAGCAGTTCTTC. It codes for CSVDYGRANEQFF.

DNA for the CDR3: TGTGCCAGCAGTTTCAGCTTGAACACTGAAGCTTTCTTT. Translation: CASSFSLNTEAFF. This sequence joins TRBV27 and TRBJ1-1; D ambiguous. This CDR3 has 13 residues. Trimming shortened V by 3 bases and J by 0 bases, and 5 bases separated the two germline ends. Germline CDR1 and CDR2: MNHEY and SMNVEV (reference sequence).

The chain is built from TRBV4-3 and TRBJ1-4; D is perhaps TRBD1 (6 bases). Trimming took 6 bases from V and 5 from J, leaving 16 bases between them. Germline V gives CDR1 LGHNA, CDR2 YSLEER. CDR3 length equals 15 residues. CDR3 DNA sequence: TGCGCCAGCAGGATCAGGGGCGGACCCAATGAAAAACTGTTTTTT. It yields the protein CASRIRGGPNEKLFF.

Turning to this clone: This is likely an artifact of a read error, given a far larger clone one base away. The sample holds other DNA sequences that translate to the same CDR3. The rearrangement uses TRBV4-1 and TRBJ2-1; D is uncertain. This CDR3 spans 13 amino acids. V gave up 3 bases and J gave up 10 bases, with 13 bases separating them. Looked up from germline, CDR1 is MGHRA and CDR2 is YSYEKL. CDR3 protein: CASSQAMGLEQFF. The CDR3 DNA sequence: TGCGCCAGCAGCCAGGCTATGGGTTTGGAGCAGTTCTTC.

This clone was observed a single time. The CDR3, as DNA: TGTGCCAGCAGCTACCGGACTGCGTACCAAGAGACCCAGTACTTC. It specifies CASSYRTAYQETQYF. This chain joins TRBV13 and TRBJ2-5, with D possibly being TRBD2 (5 bases). The CDR3 is made up of 15 amino acids. Between the trimmed V and J ends, which lost 4 bases and 0 bases, there was a span of 12 bases. Germline V gene sequence: CDR1 PRHDT, CDR2 FYEKMQ (reference sequence).

The chain uses TRBV13 and TRBJ2-7; possibly TRBD1 for D (5 bases). Germline CDR1 is PRHDT and CDR2 is FYEKMQ (reference sequence). The CDR3 has 15 residues. V was shortened by 1 base and J by 0 bases, with 10 bases between the two germline ends. CDR3 region: CASSLDWQGSYEQYF. In DNA form, the CDR3 reads TGTGCCAGCAGCTTAGATTGGCAGGGCTCCTACGAGCAGTACTTC.

The chain recombines TRBV30 with TRBJ1-2; 8 positions match TRBD1. Germline assignment: CDR1 GTSNPN and CDR2 SVGIG (reference sequence). V trimming: 5 bases; J trimming: 0 bases; junction bases outside the gene matches: 5. This CDR3 is built from 14 residues. The CDR3 loop is CAWGRGQANYGYTF. CDR3 DNA sequence: TGTGCCTGGGGGCGGGGACAGGCTAACTATGGCTACACCTTC.

The rearrangement uses TRBV7-2 and TRBJ1-2; D not certain. Germline V CDR1 and CDR2: SGHTA, FQGNSA. Between the trimmed V and J ends, which lost 1 base and 0 bases, there was a span of 9 bases. The CDR3 covers 15 residues. CDR3 protein: CASSLDRVANYGYTF. Here the CDR3 DNA reads TGTGCCAGCAGCTTAGACCGGGTAGCTAACTATGGCTACACCTTC.

The sample holds a few counts of this clone. The chain couples TRBV6-1 to TRBJ1-1; perhaps TRBD1 as D (6 bases). V was cut by 6 bases and J by 1 base, with 6 bases left in between. The germline V gene encodes CDR1 MNHNS and CDR2 SASEGT. The CDR3 consists of 12 residues. The CDR3 sequence: CASRDRNTEAFF. CDR3 DNA sequence: TGTGCCAGCAGGGACAGGAACACTGAAGCTTTCTTT.

V is TRBV6-5 and J is TRBJ1-2, with 7 bases identical to TRBD1. Germline V gene data show CDR1 as MNHEY and CDR2 as SVGAGI. Trimming took 5 bases from V and 4 from J; bases not matched to a gene: 7. The CDR3 has 14 residues. The CDR3 here is CASSRRTGPYGYTF. CDR3 nucleotide sequence: TGTGCCAGCAGTCGGCGGACAGGCCCCTATGGCTACACCTTC.